This entry concerns a single T cell receptor (beta chain). V gave up 6 bases and J gave up 1 base, with 9 bases separating them. CDR3 length equals 12 residues. The germline gives CDR1 DFQATT, CDR2 SNEGSKA (reference sequence). Each CDR3 protein is one row after TCRdb ran MiXCR on the RT-PCR reads. The table shows roughly 570,000 distinct CDR3 sequences, with 12% to 15% occurring only once. This specimen comes from a study of response to subunit inactivated influenza vaccine. V gene TRBV20-1 combines with J gene TRBJ1-1, with D unresolved. This sequence originates from a man between 45 and 60 years old who received an inactivated influenza vaccine. Specimen: PBMCs from blood, collected 12 days after vaccination. CDR3 sequence reads: CSAKQPNTEAFF. CDR3 coding DNA: TGCAGTGCAAAACAGCCGAACACTGAAGCTTTCTTT.